The rows below give T cell receptor beta chains drawn from one sample of a study of post-analysis software for immune sequencing data. TCRdb re-analysed the PCR reads in MiXCR, keeping a single row per CDR3 protein. The data show hundreds of thousands of distinct CDR3 sequences, roughly 29% seen once. The sequencing sample was made of blood. Every receptor here comes from a girl aged 5-17 years with multiple sclerosis. Each CDR3 is given with its conserved first and last residue. The D gene is left open where the match is weak. Not every row has a clone size; where given, it reads once, few, many or a size class.

j_call d_call v_call cdr3_length clone_size cdr3_nt cdr3_aa
TRBJ1-5 . TRBV12-3/TRBV12-4 15 few TGTGCCAGCAGTTCCTCATGGAATAGCAATCAGCCCCAGCATTTT CASSSSWNSNQPQHF
TRBJ2-7 . TRBV7-8 15 . TGTGCCAGCAGCTCCGCCGTGGGTCGCGGCTACGAGCAGTACTTC CASSSAVGRGYEQYF
TRBJ1-1 . TRBV6-5 13 . TGTGCCAGCAGCCCCGGCTTTAACACTGAAGCTTTCTTT CASSPGFNTEAFF
TRBJ2-7 TRBD1 TRBV20-1 14 few TGCAGTGCTAGAGATCGGGACAGACCCTACGAGCAGTACTTC CSARDRDRPYEQYF
TRBJ1-6 . TRBV7-2 14 many TGTGCCAGCAGCCTGGGACATAATAATTCACCCCTCCACTTT CASSLGHNNSPLHF
TRBJ2-1 TRBD2 TRBV28 17 . TGTGCCAGCAGTCCCTATCGGACTAGCGGGTTGTACAATGAGCAGTTCTTC CASSPYRTSGLYNEQFF
TRBJ2-2 . TRBV3-1 15 . TGTGCCAGCAGTCCCGGGACTTTTAACACCGGGGAGCTGTTTTTT CASSPGTFNTGELFF
TRBJ2-1 . TRBV29-1 11 few TGCAGCGTTGAGCCCCCCCCCGGGCAGTTCTTC CSVEPPPGQFF
TRBJ1-2 . TRBV24-1 14 few TGTGCCACCAGTGGGCGCAGCCTCAACTATGGCTACACCTTC CATSGRSLNYGYTF
TRBJ2-1 . TRBV10-3 17 few TGTGCCATCAGTGGCTTTGGGACAAAGAGCTCCTACAATGAGCAGTTCTTC CAISGFGTKSSYNEQFF
TRBJ2-5 . TRBV7-2 13 many TGTGCCAGCAGCCCTACAGGGCTGGGGACCCAGTACTTC CASSPTGLGTQYF
TRBJ2-7 . TRBV29-1 13 . TGCAGCGTTGGGCCAGGCCTGGGAGTCGAGCAGTACTTC CSVGPGLGVEQYF
TRBJ2-5 . TRBV27 14 many TGTGCCAGCAGTTTAGCCCGGGGGCAAGAGACCCAGTACTTC CASSLARGQETQYF
TRBJ2-7 . TRBV21-1 16 . TGTGCCAGCAGCAAAGACGGGGGGCGGCGGGTCTACGAGCAGTACTTC CASSKDGGRRVYEQYF
TRBJ2-3 . TRBV5-1 11 . TGCGCCAGCAGCCCGGGGAATACGCAGTATTTT CASSPGNTQYF
TRBJ1-2 . TRBV6-1 14 . TGTGCCAGCAGTGAAGGTTACGCTAACTATGGCTACACCTTC CASSEGYANYGYTF
TRBJ2-2 . TRBV28 15 . TGTGCCAGCAGTGAGCGCATCCGGTCGTCCGGGGAGCTGTTTTTT CASSERIRSSGELFF
TRBJ1-4 . TRBV7-9 18 . TGTGCCAGCTCCTCCGGCAATGCAACGGGTGGCACTAATGAAAAACTGTTTTTT CASSSGNATGGTNEKLFF
TRBJ2-1 . TRBV27 14 . TGTGCCAGCAGCAGCCTCGTTCTGAGGTCTGAGCAGTTCTTC CASSSLVLRSEQFF
TRBJ2-4 . TRBV11-2 15 few TGTGCCAGCAGTCTCACCAGGGGTGTAAAAAACATTCAGTACTTC CASSLTRGVKNIQYF
TRBJ2-5 . TRBV11-2 16 . TGTGCCAGCAGACTGTCATCAGGGGAGATTGGAGAGACCCAGTACTTC CASRLSSGEIGETQYF
TRBJ1-2 . TRBV5-1 13 . TGCGCCAGCAGCTTTGGACGGATGGATGGCTACACCTTC CASSFGRMDGYTF
TRBJ2-2 . TRBV29-1 15 few TGCAGCGTTGAAGGACACGCAGCGAACACCGGGGAGCTGTTTTTT CSVEGHAANTGELFF
TRBJ2-1 . TRBV14 13 . TGTGCCAGCAGCCAATCTTACGTCGATGAGCAGTTCTTC CASSQSYVDEQFF
TRBJ1-4 TRBD1 TRBV7-2 15 . TGTGCCAGCAGCTCACAGGGGGCCGGTAGCGAAAAACTGTTTTTT CASSSQGAGSEKLFF
TRBJ1-1 . TRBV5-1 14 . TGCGCCAGCAGCCCGGGATCGGGGAGGAGGGAAGCTTTCTTT CASSPGSGRREAFF
TRBJ1-4 . TRBV20-1 14 . TGCAGTGCTAGAGAGAGGCTTACTAATGAAAAACTGTTTTTT CSARERLTNEKLFF
TRBJ2-7 . TRBV20-1 13 many TGCAGTGTGGACAGACCATTCTCCTACGAGCAGTACTTC CSVDRPFSYEQYF
TRBJ1-5 . TRBV20-1 12 . TGCAGTGCCGGGCCGCGGAATCAGCCCCAGCATTTT CSAGPRNQPQHF
TRBJ2-7 TRBD1 TRBV29-1 12 . TGCAGCTGTAGACAGGGTGCGATCGAGCAGTACTTC CSCRQGAIEQYF
TRBJ2-2 . TRBV2 12 few TGTGCCGAAGGGGAGGCCACCGGGGAGCTGTTTTTT CAEGEATGELFF
TRBJ1-6 . TRBV12-3/TRBV12-4 11 few TGTGCCAGCAGCCTCACCGAGTCCCTCCACTTT CASSLTESLHF
TRBJ1-2 . TRBV6-5 14 many TGTGCCAGCAGTTACGGCGGGGGAAACTATGGCTACACCTTC CASSYGGGNYGYTF
TRBJ1-4 . TRBV4-3 16 . TGCGCCAGCAGCCAGACGGACAGTGCAACTAATGAAAAACTGTTTTTT CASSQTDSATNEKLFF
TRBJ2-7 . TRBV9 14 . TGTGCCAGCAGCGCCGACACAACCTCCTACGAGCAGTACTTC CASSADTTSYEQYF
TRBJ1-5 . TRBV4-3 15 few TGCGCCAGCAGCCAAATAGGAGGGCCGGGTCAGCCCCAGCATTTT CASSQIGGPGQPQHF
TRBJ2-3 . TRBV24-1 14 . TGTGCCACCAGTGGGGGGCTAAGCACAGATACGCAGTATTTT CATSGGLSTDTQYF
TRBJ1-2 . TRBV6-5 14 . TGTGCCAGCAGACCCGACAGGACCCCCTATGGCTACACCTTC CASRPDRTPYGYTF
TRBJ2-1 TRBD1 TRBV5-1 14 . TGCGCCAGCAGCCGGGACAGCGTGACGGGTGAGCAGTTCTTC CASSRDSVTGEQFF
TRBJ2-7 . TRBV24-1 15 . TGTGCCACCAGTGAGGGGGCAGGGGAAACCTACGAGCAGTACTTC CATSEGAGETYEQYF
TRBJ1-1 . TRBV5-1 18 . TGCGCCAGCAGCTTGATGGGGAATTCGGACGGATGGAACACTGAAGCTTTCTTT CASSLMGNSDGWNTEAFF
TRBJ2-7 . TRBV28 15 few TGTGCCAGCAGTCTATACCGGACGGCCCCGGACGAGCAGTACTTC CASSLYRTAPDEQYF
TRBJ1-2 . TRBV29-1 13 . . CSVVTFGAWGYTF